The 5 T cell receptor beta chains presented below share a single source sample, sequenced in a study of blood T cell repertoires in COVID-19 (dated by TCRdb to the early 2020s). The library was prepared using the immunoSEQ multiplex PCR assay. Drawn from immuneACCESS, this table holds only the in-frame rearrangements with V and J called that TCRdb kept. Clones are partly lost; checked studies trace under half to an unresolved V gene and leave the rest unexplained. Here the sample has a few hundred thousand clones; about nine tenths occur a single time. The ten biggest clones cover 4% to 5% of the sample. Sequencing was performed on PBMCs or T cells enriched from blood (not recorded which). These receptors came from a man aged 30 to 45 who had recovered from COVID-19.

The chain uses TRBV4-1 and TRBJ1-4; weak D call: TRBD1 (5 bases). With 3 bases removed from V and 7 bases from J, the gap between germline ends came to 9 bases. This CDR3 has 13 amino acids. The germline V gene has CDR1 MGHRA and CDR2 YSYEKL. CDR3 in DNA: TGCGCCAGCAGCCAGCCACAGGTTGAAAAACTGTTTTTT. It specifies CASSQPQVEKLFF.

The chain joins TRBV18 to TRBJ2-7; TRBD2 might be the D (5 bases). V was pared by 3 bases and J by 0 bases, with 15 bases between. CDR1 is KGHSH, CDR2 LQKENI, per germline. CDR3 size: 16 residues. The CDR3 DNA reads as TGTGCCAGCTCACCTCTCGAGGGATCGAACTCCTACGAGCAGTACTTC. It translates to CASSPLEGSNSYEQYF.

The rearrangement joins TRBV10-1 to TRBJ2-7, with D possibly matching TRBD1 (6 bases). Germline assignment: CDR1 WNHNN and CDR2 SYGVQD (reference sequence). V gave up 8 bases and J gave up 1 base, with 15 bases separating them. The CDR3 consists of 14 residues. The CDR3 DNA is TGCGCCAGCGCCCCACGGACAGATTCCTACGAGCAGTACTTC. Residues: CASAPRTDSYEQYF.

This clone was counted once. The chain links TRBV12-5 to TRBJ2-3; TRBD2 is a possible D gene (6 bases). The CDR3 spans 13 residues. CDR1 is LGHNT, CDR2 FRNRAP, per germline. V dropped 4 bases and J dropped 3 bases, with 8 bases sitting between them. CDR3 in amino acids: CASGWDFTDTQYF. The CDR3 coding sequence is TGTGCTAGTGGTTGGGACTTTACAGATACGCAGTATTTT.

There are many counts of this clone. The genes are TRBV5-5 and TRBJ1-4, with 8 bases fitting TRBD1. The CDR3 has 15 amino acids. The germline gives CDR1 SGHKS, CDR2 YYEKEE (reference sequence). Trimming took 5 bases from V and 3 from J; bases not matched to a gene: 6. The CDR3 reads CASRPDRGPNEKLFF. CDR3 in DNA: TGTGCCAGCAGGCCCGACAGGGGACCTAATGAAAAACTGTTTTTT.